This T cell receptor (beta chain) was obtained from a study of Graves' ophthalmopathy and Graves' hyperthyroidism. A few counts support this clonotype. The CDR3 has 17 amino acids. Germline V gives CDR1 MDHEN, CDR2 SYDVKM. V lost 7 bases to trimming and J lost 2 bases; unmatched junction nucleotides: 12. For repertoire sequencing, the TCR beta CDR3 regions were amplified from RNA transcripts. RT-PCR was first run with HTBI primers, then multiplex PCR in a second round. TCRdb analysed the multiplex PCR reads with MiXCR anew, one entry per CDR3 protein. Seen here are hundreds of thousands of distinct CDR3 sequences, about a fifth observed once, and the top ten hold more than 5.5%.

The material sequenced was peripheral blood. The receptor was isolated from a woman younger than 30 with stable Graves' hyperthyroidism. Some clones in this sample may be carry-over from other donors' samples. The rearrangement uses TRBV28 and TRBJ1-2; 11 bases agree with TRBD1. This chain's CDR3 is CASNGQGAPGTNYGYTF. CDR3 nucleotide sequence: TGTGCCAGCAACGGACAGGGGGCACCAGGCACCAACTATGGCTACACCTTC.